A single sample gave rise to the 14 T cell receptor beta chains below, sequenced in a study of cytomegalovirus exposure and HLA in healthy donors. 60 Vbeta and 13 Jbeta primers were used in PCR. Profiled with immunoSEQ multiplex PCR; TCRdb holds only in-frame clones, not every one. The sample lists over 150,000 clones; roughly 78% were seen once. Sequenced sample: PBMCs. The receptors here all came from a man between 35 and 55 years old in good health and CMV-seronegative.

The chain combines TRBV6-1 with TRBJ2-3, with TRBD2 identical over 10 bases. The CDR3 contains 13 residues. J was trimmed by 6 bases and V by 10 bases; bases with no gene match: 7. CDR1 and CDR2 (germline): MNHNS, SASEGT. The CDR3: CAIPSGSGDTQYF. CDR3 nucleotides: TGTGCCATCCCTAGCGGGAGTGGGGATACGCAGTATTTT.

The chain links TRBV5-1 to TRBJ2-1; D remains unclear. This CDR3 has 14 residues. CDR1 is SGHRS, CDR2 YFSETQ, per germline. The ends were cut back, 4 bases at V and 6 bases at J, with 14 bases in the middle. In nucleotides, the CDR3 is TGCGCCAGCAGCGTTACTCGGGTCGGCAATGAGCAGTTCTTC. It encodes CASSVTRVGNEQFF.

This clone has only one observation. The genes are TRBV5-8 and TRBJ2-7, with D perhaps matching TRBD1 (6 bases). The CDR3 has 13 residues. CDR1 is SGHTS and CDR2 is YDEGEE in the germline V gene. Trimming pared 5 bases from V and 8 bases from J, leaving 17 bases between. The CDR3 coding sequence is TGTGCCAGCAGTCTGGACAGAGCCCAGAAGCAGTACTTC. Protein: CASSLDRAQKQYF.

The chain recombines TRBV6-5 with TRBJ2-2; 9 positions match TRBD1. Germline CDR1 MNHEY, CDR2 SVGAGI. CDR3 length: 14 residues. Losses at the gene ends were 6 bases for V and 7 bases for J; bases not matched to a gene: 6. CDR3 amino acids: CASRPTGGSGELFF. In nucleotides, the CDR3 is TGTGCCAGCAGACCAACAGGGGGCAGCGGGGAGCTGTTTTTT.

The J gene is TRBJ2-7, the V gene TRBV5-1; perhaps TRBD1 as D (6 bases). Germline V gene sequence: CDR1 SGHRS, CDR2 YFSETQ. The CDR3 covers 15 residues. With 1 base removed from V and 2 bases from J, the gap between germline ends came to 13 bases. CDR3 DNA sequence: TGCGCCAGCAGCTTGTCGTGGGGACAAGCCTACGAGCAGTACTTC. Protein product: CASSLSWGQAYEQYF. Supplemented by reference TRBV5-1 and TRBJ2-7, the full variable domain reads KAGVTQTPRYLIKTRGQQVTLSCSPISGHRSVSWYQQTPGQGLQFLFEYFSETQRNKGNFPGRFSGRQFSNSRSEMNVSTLELGDSALYLCASSLSWGQAYEQYFGPGTRLTVT.

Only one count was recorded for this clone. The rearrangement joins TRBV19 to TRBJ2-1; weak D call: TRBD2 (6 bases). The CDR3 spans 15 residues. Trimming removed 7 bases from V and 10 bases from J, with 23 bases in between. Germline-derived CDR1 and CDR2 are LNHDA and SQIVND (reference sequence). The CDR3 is CASKPAPTSLKEQFF. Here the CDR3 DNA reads TGTGCCAGTAAGCCCGCACCTACTAGCCTGAAGGAGCAGTTCTTC.

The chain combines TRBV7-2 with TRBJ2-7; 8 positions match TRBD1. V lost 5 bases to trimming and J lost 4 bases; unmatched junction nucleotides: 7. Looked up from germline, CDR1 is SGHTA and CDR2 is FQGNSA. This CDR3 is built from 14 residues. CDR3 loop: CASSAHRGVYEQYF. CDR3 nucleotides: TGTGCCAGCAGCGCCCACAGGGGGGTATACGAGCAGTACTTC.

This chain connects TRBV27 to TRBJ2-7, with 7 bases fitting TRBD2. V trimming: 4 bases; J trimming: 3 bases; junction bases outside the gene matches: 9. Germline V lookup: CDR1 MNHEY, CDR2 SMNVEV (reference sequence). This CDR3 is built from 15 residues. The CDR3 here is CASSSAGDRGYEQYF. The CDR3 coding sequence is TGTGCCAGCAGTTCCGCGGGGGACCGGGGCTACGAGCAGTACTTC.

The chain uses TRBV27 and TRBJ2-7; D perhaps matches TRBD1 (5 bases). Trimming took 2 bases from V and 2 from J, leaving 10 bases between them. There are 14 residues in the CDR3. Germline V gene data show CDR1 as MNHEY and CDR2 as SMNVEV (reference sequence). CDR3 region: CASSLRARAYEQYF. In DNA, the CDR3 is TGTGCCAGCAGTTTACGGGCCAGGGCCTACGAGCAGTACTTC.

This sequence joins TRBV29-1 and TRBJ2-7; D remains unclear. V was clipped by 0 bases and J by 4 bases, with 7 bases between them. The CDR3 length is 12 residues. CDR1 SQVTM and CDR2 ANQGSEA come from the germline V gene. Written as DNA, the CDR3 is TGCAGCGTTGAAGAGTCAGGATACGAGCAGTACTTC. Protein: CSVEESGYEQYF.

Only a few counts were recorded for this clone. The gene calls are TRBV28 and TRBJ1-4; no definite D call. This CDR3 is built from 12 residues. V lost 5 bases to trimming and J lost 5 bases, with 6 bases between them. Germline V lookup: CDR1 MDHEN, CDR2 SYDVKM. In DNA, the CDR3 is TGTGCCAGCAGTCCCCCGAATGAAAAACTGTTTTTT. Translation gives CASSPPNEKLFF.

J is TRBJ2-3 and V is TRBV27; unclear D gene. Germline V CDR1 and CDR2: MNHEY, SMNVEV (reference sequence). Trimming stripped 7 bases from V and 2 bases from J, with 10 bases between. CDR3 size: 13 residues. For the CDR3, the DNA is TGTGCCAGCATATCCTTACTCACAGATACGCAGTATTTT. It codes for CASISLLTDTQYF.

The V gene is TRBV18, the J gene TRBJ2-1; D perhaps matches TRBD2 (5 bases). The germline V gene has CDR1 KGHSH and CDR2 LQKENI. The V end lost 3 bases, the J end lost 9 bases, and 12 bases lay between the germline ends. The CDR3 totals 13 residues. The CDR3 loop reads CASSPGPEGEQFF. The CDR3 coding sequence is TGTGCCAGCTCACCGGGTCCCGAGGGTGAGCAGTTCTTC.

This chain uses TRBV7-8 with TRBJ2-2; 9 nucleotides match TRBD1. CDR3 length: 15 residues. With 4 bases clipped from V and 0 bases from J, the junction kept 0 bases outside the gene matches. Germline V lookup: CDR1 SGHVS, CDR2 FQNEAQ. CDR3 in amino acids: CASSYRGPNTGELFF. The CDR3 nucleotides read TGTGCCAGCAGCTACAGGGGGCCGAACACCGGGGAGCTGTTTTTT. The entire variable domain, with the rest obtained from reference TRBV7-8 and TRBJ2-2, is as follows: GAGVSQSPRYKVAKRGQDVALRCDPISGHVSLFWYQQALGQGPEFLTYFQNEAQLDKSGLPSDRFFAERPEGSVSTLKIQRTQQEDSAVYLCASSYRGPNTGELFFGEGSRLTVL.